This TCR beta chain was found in a study of blood T cell repertoires in COVID-19 (dated by TCRdb to about 2020). Concerning the study at large: Collaborator samples came from the United States, Italy and Spain and covered acute and convalescent phases of COVID-19. Nearly every sample came with metadata listing a de-identified subject ID, COVID-19 status, age in years and sex. The dataset comprised deeply sampled blood TCRbeta repertoires from subjects exposed to, actively infected with, or recovered from COVID-19. The prospective study material was composed of cDNA or gDNA derived from T cells, B-cell-depleted T cells, or PBMCs. Where available, HLA class I and class II types were obtained from metadata supplied by the sample provider rather than from assay-based typing. The repertoires were released in a freely available public database meant as a resource for research on the immune response to SARS-CoV-2. The samples were drawn from two sources: the first 160 participants of the ongoing ImmuneRACE study, and 1,200 or so subjects contributed by 6 global collaborators.

Ends trimmed: V by 3 bases, J by 4 bases; bases unmatched to a gene: 4. Via the germline V gene (reference sequence), CDR1 is LGHDT and CDR2 YNNKEL. The CDR3, from cysteine to phenylalanine, totals 15 residues. The kept DNA is CDR3 alone, 45 bases in frame from the first base. Study-wide conclusions, independent of this receptor: The quantity of clinical and demographic metadata differed by source and by participant and was supplied without curation.

This clone was seen a handful of times. Its antigen remains unidentified. Base-call qualities are not available, and no considerably larger clone is one nucleotide away. Each collaborating institution followed its own protocols to collect whole blood in K2EDTA tubes. For TCRbeta analysis, collaborators shipped samples as frozen whole blood, isolated PBMCs, or DNA extracted from either of those sample types. The immunoSEQ Assay, a bias-controlled multiplex PCR, was used to amplify TCRbeta CDR3 regions from genomic DNA. In the paper's pipeline: The number of nucleated cells in each sample was estimated from the amplification of reference gene primers within the assay. Sequence reads were collapsed and filtered to measure the absolute abundance of every unique TCRbeta CDR3 rearrangement. For each sample, productive Simpson clonality was calculated as the square root of Simpson's diversity index over productive rearrangements. TCRdb provides this immuneACCESS table in a form limited to in-frame rearrangements. Some clones are lacking; in checked studies, under half of them reflect an unresolved V gene, and why the rest are absent is not known. V, J and clone size are those of that table, while D and trimming were read from the DNA. This sample lists about 67,000 clones; roughly 79% were detected once. Of the sample, roughly 6% is held by the ten largest clones.

The material sequenced was peripheral blood. Here the chain combines TRBV3-1 (or the pseudogene TRBV3-2) and TRBJ2-2; 8 central bases correspond to TRBD1. This sequence originates from a woman aged 55 to 70 with acute or convalescent COVID-19. The DNA sequence is as follows: TGTGCCAGCAGCCATCGCACAGGGGGCACCGGGGAGCTGTTTTTT. This is translated as CASSHRTGGTGELFF.